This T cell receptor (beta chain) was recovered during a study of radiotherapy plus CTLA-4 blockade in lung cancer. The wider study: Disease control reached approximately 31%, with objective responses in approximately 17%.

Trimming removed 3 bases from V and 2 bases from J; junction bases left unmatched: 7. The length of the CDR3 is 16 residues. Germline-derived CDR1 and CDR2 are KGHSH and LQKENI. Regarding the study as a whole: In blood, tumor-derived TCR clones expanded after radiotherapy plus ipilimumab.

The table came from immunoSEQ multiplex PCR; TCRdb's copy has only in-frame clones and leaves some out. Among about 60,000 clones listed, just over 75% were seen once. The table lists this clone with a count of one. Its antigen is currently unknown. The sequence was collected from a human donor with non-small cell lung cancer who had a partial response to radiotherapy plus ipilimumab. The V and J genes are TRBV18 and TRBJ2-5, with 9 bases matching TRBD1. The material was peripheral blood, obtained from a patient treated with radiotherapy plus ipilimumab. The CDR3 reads CASSPGGQGPQETQYF. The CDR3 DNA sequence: TGTGCCAGCTCACCGGGGGGACAGGGCCCTCAAGAGACCCAGTACTTC.